One sample yielded the 17 T cell receptor beta chains listed below, sequenced in a study of sequential checkpoint blockade in melanoma (dated by TCRdb to about 2019). Reading the label with the study, this specimen's treatment or condition is: randomized to nivolumab then ipilimumab (arm A) or the reverse (arm B). Library construction relied on the immunoSEQ multiplex PCR assay. TCRdb took this table from immuneACCESS and kept in-frame rearrangements with V and J called. Such tables lack part of the clones; where checked against another copy, unresolved V genes explain under half of the gap, and the rest is unexplained. This sample is represented by about 25,000 clones; 70% to 80% of them were singletons. The ten largest clonotypes hold roughly a fifth of the sample. Sequenced here: CD8+ T cells sorted from blood (inferred from file names), sampled from a patient given nivolumab and ipilimumab in sequence. These receptors were collected from a human donor with melanoma.

The chain links TRBV29-1 to TRBJ1-2, with 7 bases identical to TRBD1. The V gene end was trimmed by 6 bases and the J gene end by 4 bases; junction bases not matched to a gene: 8. The CDR3 covers 13 residues. Germline V gene lookup returns CDR1 SQVTM and CDR2 ANQGSEA. CDR3 protein: CSVEGQRSYGYTF. The CDR3 DNA reads TGCAGCGTCGAGGGACAGCGAAGCTATGGCTACACCTTC.

J is TRBJ1-2 and V is TRBV6-6, with D perhaps TRBD1 (6 bases). The V end lost 0 bases, the J end lost 5 bases, and 16 bases lay between the germline ends. Germline V lookup: CDR1 MNHNY, CDR2 SVGAGI (reference sequence). This CDR3 contains 16 residues. CDR3 sequence reads: CASSYSLDRSTYGYTF. In nucleotides, the CDR3 is TGTGCCAGCAGTTACTCATTGGACAGAAGCACGTATGGCTACACCTTC.

The chain uses TRBV10-3 and TRBJ2-7; 7 bases are a match to TRBD1. CDR1 ENHRY and CDR2 SYGVKD come from the germline V gene. V shed 10 bases and J 2 bases; nucleotides not matched to a gene: 5. The CDR3 has 12 amino acids. CDR3 protein: CATWDSTYEQYF. The CDR3, as DNA: TGTGCCACGTGGGACAGTACCTACGAGCAGTACTTC.

The CDR3 here is CASSLGSSALPHQETQYF. The CDR3 bases are TGTGCCAGCAGCTTGGGGTCTAGCGCATTACCCCACCAAGAGACCCAGTACTTC. The chain couples TRBV5-6 to TRBJ2-5, with D possibly TRBD2 on 6 matching bases. The CDR3 contains 18 residues. From germline, CDR1 is SGHDT and CDR2 YYEEEE. Between the trimmed V and J ends, which lost 0 bases and 0 bases, there was a span of 18 bases.

The chain is built from TRBV6-1 and TRBJ2-7, with 10 positions matching TRBD1. Germline-derived CDR1 and CDR2 are MNHNS and SASEGT. The trim removed 1 base at V and 4 bases at J, leaving 4 bases unmatched. The CDR3 extends over 15 amino acids. This chain's CDR3 is CASSEGGTGVYEQYF. In DNA form, the CDR3 reads TGTGCCAGCAGTGAAGGGGGGACAGGGGTATACGAGCAGTACTTC.

The J gene is TRBJ1-2, the V gene TRBV7-2; D may be TRBD1 (5 bases). V shed 5 bases and J shed 8 bases, with 21 bases lying between them. The CDR3 is 15 residues long. The germline V gene encodes CDR1 SGHTA and CDR2 FQGNSA. The CDR3 reads CASSDPAVMTEGYTF. CDR3 DNA sequence: TGTGCCAGCAGCGACCCGGCAGTCATGACAGAAGGCTACACCTTC. Combining the CDR3 with reference TRBV7-2 and TRBJ1-2 gives the whole variable domain GAGVSQSPSNKVTEKGKDVELRCDPISGHTALYWYRQSLGQGLEFLIYFQGNSAPDKSGLPSDRFSAERTGGSVSTLTIQRTQQEDSAVYLCASSDPAVMTEGYTFGSGTRLTVV.

This sequence joins TRBV11-2 and TRBJ2-5; 7 bases line up with TRBD1. Losses at the gene ends were 5 bases for V and 5 bases for J; bases not matched to a gene: 2. The germline gives CDR1 SGHAT, CDR2 FQNNGV. This CDR3 contains 12 residues. The CDR3 DNA follows: TGTGCCAGCAGCCTGACAGGGGAGACCCAGTACTTC. Translated, it gives CASSLTGETQYF. The whole variable domain, remainder taken from reference TRBV11-2 and TRBJ2-5, is EAGVAQSPRYKIIEKRQSVAFWCNPISGHATLYWYQQILGQGPKLLIQFQNNGVVDDSQLPKDRFSAERLKGVDSTLKIQPAKLEDSAVYLCASSLTGETQYFGPGTRLLVL.

This chain links TRBV27 with TRBJ2-1; tentatively, D is TRBD1 (6 bases). The CDR3 spans 15 residues. Looked up from germline, CDR1 is MNHEY and CDR2 is SMNVEV (reference sequence). With 0 bases removed from V and 8 bases from J, the gap between germline ends came to 14 bases. CDR3 protein: CASSLSPTQGHEQFF. CDR3 DNA sequence: TGTGCCAGCAGTTTATCCCCAACTCAGGGGCATGAGCAGTTCTTC.

This clone has only a few counts. The rearrangement uses TRBV4-1 and TRBJ1-4; possible D gene TRBD1, 5 bases. V was trimmed by 4 bases and J by 3 bases, leaving 15 bases between them. Germline CDR1 MGHRA, CDR2 YSYEKL. The CDR3 sequence is 16 residues long. The DNA for the CDR3 is TGCGCCAGCAGCCCGCCAGGGATAGGGGCTAATGAAAAACTGTTTTTT. The encoded protein is CASSPPGIGANEKLFF.

This clone is a singleton in its sample. V usage is TRBV9 and J usage is TRBJ2-2; 10 bases agree with TRBD2. From germline, CDR1 is SGDLS and CDR2 YYNGEE. V trimming: 3 bases; J trimming: 7 bases; junction bases outside the gene matches: 6. CDR3 length equals 15 residues. The CDR3: CASSGASGSGGELFF. The DNA of the CDR3 is TGTGCCAGCAGCGGGGCTAGCGGGAGCGGCGGGGAGCTGTTTTTT.

The chain is built from TRBV13 and TRBJ2-7; 12 bases line up with TRBD1. Per germline, CDR1 PRHDT and CDR2 FYEKMQ (reference sequence). V trimming: 5 bases; J trimming: 2 bases; junction bases outside the gene matches: 4. The length of the CDR3 is 15 residues. CDR3 in amino acids: CASSPGTGGPYEQYF. The CDR3 DNA reads TGTGCCAGCAGCCCCGGGACAGGGGGCCCCTACGAGCAGTACTTC.

This clone has more than one count but fewer than ten. The V and J genes are TRBV5-1 and TRBJ2-7, with D perhaps matching TRBD2 (6 bases). Germline V gene data show CDR1 as SGHRS and CDR2 as YFSETQ. The CDR3 loop spans 15 amino acids. The germline V and J ends were trimmed by 1 base and 2 bases, with 13 bases remaining between them. The CDR3 DNA sequence: TGCGCCAGCAGCTTGAAGTTGGAGGGCCCCTACGAGCAGTACTTC. Translating it yields CASSLKLEGPYEQYF.

This rearrangement joins TRBV7-9 to TRBJ2-7, with TRBD2 identical over 7 bases. J lost 6 bases, V lost 5 bases, and 7 bases had no gene match. The CDR3 is made up of 13 amino acids. The germline gives CDR1 SEHNR, CDR2 FQNEAQ (reference sequence). The CDR3 bases are TGTGCCAGCAGCGCCGGCGGGAGCGGCGAGCAGTACTTC. This codes for CASSAGGSGEQYF. The entire variable domain, with the rest obtained from reference TRBV7-9 and TRBJ2-7, is as follows: DTGVSQNPRHKITKRGQNVTFRCDPISEHNRLYWYRQTLGQGPEFLTYFQNEAQLEKSRLLSDRFSAERPKGSFSTLEIQRTEQGDSAMYLCASSAGGSGEQYFGPGTRLTVT.

The chain couples TRBV9 to TRBJ1-6; TRBD1 agrees at 8 bases. The CDR3 runs 15 residues. CDR1 is SGDLS and CDR2 is YYNGEE in the germline V gene. V dropped 2 bases and J dropped 13; count of bases not matched to a gene: 11. The CDR3 loop reads CASSVGGQGSSPLHF. For the CDR3, the DNA is TGTGCCAGCAGCGTTGGTGGACAGGGTAGTTCCCCCCTCCACTTT.

This chain links TRBV6-5 with TRBJ2-7; TRBD2 might be the D (5 bases). V gave up 6 bases and J gave up 4 bases, with 19 bases separating them. The CDR3 covers 15 residues. Germline loops: CDR1 MNHEY, CDR2 SVGAGI. The CDR3 nucleotides read TGTGCCAGCAGCCCCCGCCGAGGCGGGCAGTACGAGCAGTACTTC. Amino acids: CASSPRRGGQYEQYF.

J is TRBJ2-7 and V is TRBV7-3; no clear D. Looked up from germline, CDR1 is SGHTA and CDR2 is FQGTGA. V was trimmed by 0 bases and J by 3 bases, leaving 6 bases between them. The CDR3 runs 13 residues. CDR3 in DNA: TGTGCCAGCAGCTTAACCGGTGGCTACGAGCAGTACTTC. Translated: CASSLTGGYEQYF.

This chain joins TRBV21-1 and TRBJ1-4. TRBV21-1 is a known pseudogene. The CDR3 is made up of 16 amino acids. The CDR3 reads CASSKAGGGTNEKLFF. The DNA of the CDR3 is TGTGCCAGCAGCAAAGCAGGGGGGGGAACTAATGAAAAACTGTTTTTT.